The present T cell receptor (beta chain) was sequenced within a study of technical replicates of blood from a handful of donors. The assay was immunoSEQ multiplex PCR, and TCRdb's table has in-frame clones only and misses some. The table records tens of thousands of clones, almost 99% of them present only once. V dropped 0 bases and J dropped 0 bases, with 6 bases sitting between them. Per germline, CDR1 LNHNV and CDR2 YYDKDF (reference sequence). This CDR3 has 14 amino acids. Sequencing was performed on T cells isolated from PBMCs. The TCR was taken from a human donor in good health. The gene calls are TRBV15 and TRBJ2-7, with D possibly TRBD1 on 5 matching bases. The CDR3 DNA sequence: TGTGCCACCAGCAGAGACAGGGTCTCCTACGAGCAGTACTTC. Translated: CATSRDRVSYEQYF.